This T cell receptor beta chain is from a study of cytotoxic CD8 clonotypes in ibrutinib-treated CLL. The wider study: Of the patients, roughly 10 were relapsed/refractory, over 14 treatment-naive and 17 to 18 IGHV unmutated. Responses: approximately 25 partial, 2 complete; after median about 68 months, around 15 stayed remitted, about twelve progressed.

The sample holds a few counts of this clone. Its antigen is still unknown. Broader study findings: The times at which samples were taken varied between sustained-remission and progressing patients.

Generated by immunoSEQ multiplex PCR, the TCRdb table keeps only in-frame clones and is missing some. The table lists roughly 300,000 clones, approximately 76% of them singletons. Sequencing used PBMCs, obtained at disease progression, from a patient treated with ibrutinib. This TCR was recovered from a human donor with chronic lymphocytic leukemia.

CDR3 coding DNA: TGCAGTTCGACAGGGAATAGACAAGAGACCCAGTACTTC. It encodes CSSTGNRQETQYF. V is TRBV29-1 and J is TRBJ2-5, with 7 nucleotides matching TRBD1. This CDR3 has 13 residues. Germline assignment: CDR1 SQVTM and CDR2 ANQGSEA.